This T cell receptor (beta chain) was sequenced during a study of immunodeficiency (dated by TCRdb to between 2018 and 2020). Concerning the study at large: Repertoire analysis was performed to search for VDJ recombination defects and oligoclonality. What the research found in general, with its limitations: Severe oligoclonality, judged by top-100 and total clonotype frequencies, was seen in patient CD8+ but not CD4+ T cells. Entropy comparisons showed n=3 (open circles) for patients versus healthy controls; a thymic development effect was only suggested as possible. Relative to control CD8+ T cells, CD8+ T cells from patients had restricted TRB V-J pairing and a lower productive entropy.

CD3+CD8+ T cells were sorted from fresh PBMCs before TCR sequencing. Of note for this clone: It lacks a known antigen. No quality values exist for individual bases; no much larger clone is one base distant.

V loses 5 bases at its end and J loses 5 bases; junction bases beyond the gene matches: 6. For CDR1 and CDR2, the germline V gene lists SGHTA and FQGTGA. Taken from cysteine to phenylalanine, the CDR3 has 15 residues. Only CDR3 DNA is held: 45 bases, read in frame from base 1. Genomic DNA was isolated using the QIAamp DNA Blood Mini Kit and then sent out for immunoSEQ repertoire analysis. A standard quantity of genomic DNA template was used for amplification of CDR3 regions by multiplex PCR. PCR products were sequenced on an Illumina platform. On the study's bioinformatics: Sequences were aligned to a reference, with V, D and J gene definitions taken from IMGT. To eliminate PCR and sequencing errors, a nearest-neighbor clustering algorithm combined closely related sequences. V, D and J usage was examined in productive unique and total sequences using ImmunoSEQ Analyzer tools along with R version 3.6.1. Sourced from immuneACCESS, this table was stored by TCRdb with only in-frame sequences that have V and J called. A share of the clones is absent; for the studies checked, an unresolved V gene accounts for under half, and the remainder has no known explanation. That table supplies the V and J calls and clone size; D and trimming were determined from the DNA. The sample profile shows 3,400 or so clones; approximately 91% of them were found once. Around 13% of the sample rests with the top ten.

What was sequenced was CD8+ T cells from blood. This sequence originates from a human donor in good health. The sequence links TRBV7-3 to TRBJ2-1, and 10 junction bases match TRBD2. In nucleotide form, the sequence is TGTGCCAGCAGCACTAGCGGGGAAAGGGACAATGAGCAGTTCTTC. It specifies CASSTSGERDNEQFF.